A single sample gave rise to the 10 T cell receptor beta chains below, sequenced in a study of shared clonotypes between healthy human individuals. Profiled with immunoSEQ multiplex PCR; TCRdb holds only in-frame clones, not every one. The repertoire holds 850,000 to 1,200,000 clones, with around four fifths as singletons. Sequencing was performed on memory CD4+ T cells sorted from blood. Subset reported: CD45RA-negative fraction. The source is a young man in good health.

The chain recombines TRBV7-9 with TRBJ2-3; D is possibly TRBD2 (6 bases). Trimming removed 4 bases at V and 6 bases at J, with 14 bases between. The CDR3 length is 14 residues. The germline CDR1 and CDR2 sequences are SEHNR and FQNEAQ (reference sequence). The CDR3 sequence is CASSSGRPGDTQYF. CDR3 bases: TGTGCCAGCAGCTCGGGGAGGCCCGGGGATACGCAGTATTTT.

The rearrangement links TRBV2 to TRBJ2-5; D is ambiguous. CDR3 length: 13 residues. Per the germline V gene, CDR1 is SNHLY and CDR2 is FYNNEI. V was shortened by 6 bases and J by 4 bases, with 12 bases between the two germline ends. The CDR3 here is CASRLAAGETQYF. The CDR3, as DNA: TGTGCCAGCAGATTGGCGGCCGGAGAGACCCAGTACTTC.

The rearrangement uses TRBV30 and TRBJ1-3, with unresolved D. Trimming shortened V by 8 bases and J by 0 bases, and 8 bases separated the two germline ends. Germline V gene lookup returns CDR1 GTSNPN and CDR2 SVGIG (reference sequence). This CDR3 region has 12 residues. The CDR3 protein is CARLGSGNTIYF. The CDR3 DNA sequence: TGTGCCCGATTAGGCTCTGGAAACACCATATATTTT.

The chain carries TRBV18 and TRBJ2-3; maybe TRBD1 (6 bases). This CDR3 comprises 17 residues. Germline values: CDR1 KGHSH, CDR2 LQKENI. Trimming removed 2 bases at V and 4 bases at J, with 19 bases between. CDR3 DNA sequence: TGTGCCAGCTCACCAAACGTCGTCAGGGGAAGCGCAGATACGCAGTATTTT. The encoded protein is CASSPNVVRGSADTQYF.

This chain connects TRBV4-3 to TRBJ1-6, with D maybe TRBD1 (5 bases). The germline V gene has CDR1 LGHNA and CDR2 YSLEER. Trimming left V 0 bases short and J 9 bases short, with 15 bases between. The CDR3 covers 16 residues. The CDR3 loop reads CASSQDGGDGGSPLHF. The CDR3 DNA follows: TGCGCCAGCAGCCAAGACGGAGGGGACGGGGGTTCACCCCTCCACTTT.

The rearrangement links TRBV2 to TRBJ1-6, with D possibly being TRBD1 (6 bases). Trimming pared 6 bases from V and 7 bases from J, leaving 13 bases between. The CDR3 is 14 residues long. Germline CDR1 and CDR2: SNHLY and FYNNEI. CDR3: CASSTTTGNSPLHF. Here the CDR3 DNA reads TGTGCCAGCAGCACAACTACAGGGAATTCACCCCTCCACTTT.

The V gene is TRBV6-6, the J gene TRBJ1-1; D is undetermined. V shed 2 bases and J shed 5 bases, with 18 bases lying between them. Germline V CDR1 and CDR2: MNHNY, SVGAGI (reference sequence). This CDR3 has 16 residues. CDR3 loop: CASSYPPGGFITEAFF. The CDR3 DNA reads TGTGCCAGCAGTTACCCGCCGGGTGGGTTCATTACTGAAGCTTTCTTT.

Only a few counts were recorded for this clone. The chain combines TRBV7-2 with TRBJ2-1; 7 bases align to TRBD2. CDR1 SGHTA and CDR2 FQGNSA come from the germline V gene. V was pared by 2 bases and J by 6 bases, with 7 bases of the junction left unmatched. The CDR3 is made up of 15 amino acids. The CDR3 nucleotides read TGTGCCAGCAGCTTACTCGCGGGAGTCCGCAATGAGCAGTTCTTC. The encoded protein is CASSLLAGVRNEQFF. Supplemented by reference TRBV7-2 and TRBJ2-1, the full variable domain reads GAGVSQSPSNKVTEKGKDVELRCDPISGHTALYWYRQSLGQGLEFLIYFQGNSAPDKSGLPSDRFSAERTGGSVSTLTIQRTQQEDSAVYLCASSLLAGVRNEQFFGPGTRLTVL.

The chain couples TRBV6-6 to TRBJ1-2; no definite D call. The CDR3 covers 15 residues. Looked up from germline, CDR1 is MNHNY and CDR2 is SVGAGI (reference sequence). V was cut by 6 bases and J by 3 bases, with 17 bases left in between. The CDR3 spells CASSHGRQRDYGYTF. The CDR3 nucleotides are TGTGCCAGCAGCCACGGACGGCAACGCGACTATGGCTACACCTTC.

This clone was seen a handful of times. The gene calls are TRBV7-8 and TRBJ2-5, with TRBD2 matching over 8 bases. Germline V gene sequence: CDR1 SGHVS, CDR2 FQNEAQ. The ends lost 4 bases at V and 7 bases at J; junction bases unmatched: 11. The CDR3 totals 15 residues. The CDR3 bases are TGTGCCAGCAGCTCCGTTCTAGCGGGCCTCCGGACCCAGTACTTC. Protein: CASSSVLAGLRTQYF.